Presented here are 17 T cell receptor beta chains from one specimen sequenced in a study of T cells in localized non-small cell lung cancer. Using immunoSEQ multiplex PCR, the repertoire was profiled, and TCRdb retains in-frame clones only, with some absent. The sample records about 72,000 clones, approximately 84% being singletons. The sample in question was peripheral blood, obtained before any cancer treatment. These receptors were taken from a female donor of 60 years or more with stage I lung adenocarcinoma.

The rearrangement joins TRBV2 to TRBJ2-7, with TRBD2 identical over 9 bases. Trimming cost V 10 bases and J 2 bases; bases outside gene matches: 6. CDR3 size: 13 residues. The germline CDR1 and CDR2 sequences are SNHLY and FYNNEI. The CDR3 is CANARGRAYEQYF. The CDR3 nucleotides read TGTGCCAACGCCCGCGGGAGGGCCTACGAGCAGTACTTC. The full variable domain, in which reference TRBV2 and TRBJ2-7 provide the parts outside the CDR3, is EPEVTQTPSHQVTQMGQEVILRCVPISNHLYFYWYRQILGQKVEFLVSFYNNEISEKSEIFDDQFSVERPDGSNFTLKIRSTKLEDSAMYFCANARGRAYEQYFGPGTRLTVT.

V and J are TRBV4-1 and TRBJ2-7; tentatively, D is TRBD2 (6 bases). Germline V lookup: CDR1 MGHRA, CDR2 YSYEKL. This CDR3 is built from 17 residues. Trimming took off 1 base at V and 2 bases at J, with 18 bases between the two ends. CDR3 DNA: TGCGCCAGCAGCCAAGGGGCTATAGCGGAGGGGACCTACGAGCAGTACTTC. Encoded protein: CASSQGAIAEGTYEQYF.

This clone was observed once. The chain links TRBV6-1 to TRBJ1-1; no firm D call. Germline CDR1 reads MNHNS; CDR2 reads SASEGT. The CDR3 is 13 residues long. The V end lost 7 bases, the J end lost 1 base, and 10 bases lay between the germline ends. The CDR3 sequence is CASKKLGNTEAFF. CDR3 in DNA: TGTGCCAGCAAGAAACTGGGGAACACTGAAGCTTTCTTT.

The gene calls are TRBV5-5 and TRBJ1-2, with 9 bases fitting TRBD1. V lost 4 bases and J lost 2; bases outside the gene matches: 6. Germline V lookup: CDR1 SGHKS, CDR2 YYEKEE (reference sequence). The CDR3 contains 15 residues. The CDR3 nucleotides read TGTGCCAGCAGCCAGGACAGGGGTTTCAACTATGGCTACACCTTC. Protein product: CASSQDRGFNYGYTF.

The rearrangement uses TRBV30 and TRBJ1-1; no clear D gene. The V end lost 4 bases, the J end lost 5 bases, and 14 bases lay between the germline ends. The CDR3 runs to 13 residues. Germline values: CDR1 GTSNPN, CDR2 SVGIG (reference sequence). CDR3 sequence: CAWTVGWMTEAFF. The CDR3 bases are TGTGCCTGGACGGTGGGTTGGATGACTGAAGCTTTCTTT.

The J gene is TRBJ2-7, the V gene TRBV5-6, with D possibly being TRBD1 (6 bases). Germline CDR1 and CDR2: SGHDT and YYEEEE. The CDR3 has 14 amino acids. Between the trimmed V and J ends, which lost 6 bases and 4 bases, there was a span of 17 bases. CDR3 amino acids: CASNPGGQTYEQYF. CDR3 in DNA: TGTGCCAGCAACCCAGGAGGACAGACTTACGAGCAGTACTTC.

The chain recombines TRBV6-1 with TRBJ2-1, with D perhaps TRBD1 (5 bases). The V and J ends lost 2 bases and 10 bases respectively, with 21 bases between them. Germline CDR1 reads MNHNS; CDR2 reads SASEGT. This CDR3 spans 16 amino acids. CDR3 residues: CASSEWGRLSTEEQFF. In DNA form, the CDR3 reads TGTGCCAGCAGTGAATGGGGCAGACTCTCTACAGAAGAGCAGTTCTTC.

The rearrangement joins TRBV5-1 to TRBJ2-7, with 12 bases aligning to TRBD2. The DNA end is more similar to TRBJ2-1, so the J call may be wrong. This CDR3 has 18 amino acids. Per the germline V gene, CDR1 is SGHRS and CDR2 is YFSETQ. CDR3 protein: CASSLAEFLAGGNNEQFF. As DNA, the CDR3 is TGCGCCAGCAGCTTGGCAGAATTTCTAGCGGGAGGGAACAATGAGCAGTTCTTC.

The chain carries TRBV7-2 and TRBJ2-1, with a possible D match to TRBD2 (6 bases). The CDR3 consists of 12 residues. Deletions cut 1 base from V and 11 bases from J, with 9 bases between. In germline, CDR1 is SGHTA, CDR2 FQGNSA. Here the CDR3 DNA reads TGTGCCAGCAGCTTAGACGCGGGACAGCAGTTCTTC. Translated: CASSLDAGQQFF.

The chain couples TRBV21-1 to TRBJ2-7; the D call of TRBD2 is as the table states it, not checked on the DNA. TRBV21-1 is an annotated pseudogene. The CDR3 has 15 residues. CDR3 residues: CASSTRLAGVQEQYF. The CDR3 nucleotides are TGTGCCAGCAGCACCCGACTAGCGGGAGTTCAGGAGCAGTACTTC.

The chain carries TRBV7-8 and TRBJ1-1; no reliable D call. The CDR3 runs 14 residues. V dropped 3 bases and J dropped 4 bases, with 12 bases sitting between them. Germline V lookup: CDR1 SGHVS, CDR2 FQNEAQ. CDR3 sequence reads: CASSFRAIGTEAFF. CDR3 bases: TGTGCCAGCAGCTTTCGCGCCATAGGCACTGAAGCTTTCTTT.

V and J are TRBV5-1 and TRBJ1-1; D is undetermined. The V end lost 0 bases, the J end lost 10 bases, and 13 bases lay between the germline ends. The CDR3 extends over 13 amino acids. Germline-derived CDR1 and CDR2 are SGHRS and YFSETQ. The DNA of the CDR3 is TGCGCCAGCAGCTTGGCTGACCGGTCTCGAGCTTTCTTT. As protein: CASSLADRSRAFF. The whole variable domain, remainder taken from reference TRBV5-1 and TRBJ1-1, is KAGVTQTPRYLIKTRGQQVTLSCSPISGHRSVSWYQQTPGQGLQFLFEYFSETQRNKGNFPGRFSGRQFSNSRSEMNVSTLELGDSALYLCASSLADRSRAFFGQGTRLTVV.

This clone is categorized as medium-sized (0.01 to 0.1%). V and J are TRBV4-1 and TRBJ2-7; TRBD2 might be the D (6 bases). The CDR3 is 15 amino acids. V lost 0 bases, J lost 2 bases, and 11 bases lay in between. Germline V gene data show CDR1 as MGHRA and CDR2 as YSYEKL. In nucleotides, the CDR3 is TGCGCCAGCAGCCAAGATCCGGGGGTGGCCTACGAGCAGTACTTC. It codes for CASSQDPGVAYEQYF.

V is TRBV6-5 and J is TRBJ1-6; 8 positions match TRBD1. The V gene's germline CDR1 is MNHEY and CDR2 SVGAGI. CDR3 size: 13 residues. Unmatched junction bases numbered 2, after V lost 6 bases and J lost 7 bases. The CDR3 sequence is CASSRTGNSPLHF. The CDR3 nucleotides are TGTGCCAGCAGCCGGACAGGGAATTCACCCCTCCACTTT.

The CDR3 is CASGFSGQEGGYTF. Written as DNA, the CDR3 is TGTGCTAGTGGTTTTTCGGGACAGGAAGGCGGCTACACCTTC. The rearrangement uses TRBV12-5 and TRBJ1-2, with 8 bases fitting TRBD1. CDR3 length: 14 amino acids. Germline V gives CDR1 LGHNT, CDR2 FRNRAP. Trimming removed 3 bases from V and 8 bases from J; junction bases left unmatched: 8.

The J gene is TRBJ2-3, the V gene TRBV6-1; the D gene is possibly TRBD2 (6 bases). The CDR3 is 22 amino acids. The V end lost 2 bases, the J end lost 4 bases, and 34 bases lay between the germline ends. The germline V gene has CDR1 MNHNS and CDR2 SASEGT. CDR3 sequence: CASSEQEAPSWLGRGSADTQYF. The CDR3 nucleotides read TGTGCCAGCAGTGAACAAGAGGCCCCTAGCTGGCTCGGGCGGGGCTCGGCAGATACGCAGTATTTT.

This clone was seen a handful of times. The gene calls are TRBV5-1 and TRBJ2-1; TRBD1 might be the D (6 bases). V lost 7 bases and J 7 bases, leaving 21 bases between the germline ends. CDR3 length equals 15 residues. Germline V CDR1 and CDR2: SGHRS, YFSETQ. The DNA for the CDR3 is TGCGCCAGCTACATCTCCACGCTAGGGGGAAATGAGCAGTTCTTC. Its translation is CASYISTLGGNEQFF.